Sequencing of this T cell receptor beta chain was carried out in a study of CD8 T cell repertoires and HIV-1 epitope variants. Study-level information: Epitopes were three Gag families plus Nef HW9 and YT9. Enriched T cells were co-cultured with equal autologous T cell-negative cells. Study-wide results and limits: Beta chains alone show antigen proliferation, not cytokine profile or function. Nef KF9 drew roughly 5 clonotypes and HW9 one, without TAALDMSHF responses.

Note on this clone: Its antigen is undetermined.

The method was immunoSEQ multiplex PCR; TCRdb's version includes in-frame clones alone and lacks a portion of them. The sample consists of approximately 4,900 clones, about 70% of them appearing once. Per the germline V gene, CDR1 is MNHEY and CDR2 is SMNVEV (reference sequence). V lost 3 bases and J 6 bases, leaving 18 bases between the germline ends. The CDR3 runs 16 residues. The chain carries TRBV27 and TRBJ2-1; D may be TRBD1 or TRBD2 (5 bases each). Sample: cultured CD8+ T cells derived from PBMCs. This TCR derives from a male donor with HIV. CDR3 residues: CASSFFVRPGTNEQFF. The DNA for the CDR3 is TGTGCCAGCAGTTTTTTTGTGAGACCCGGGACCAATGAGCAGTTCTTC.